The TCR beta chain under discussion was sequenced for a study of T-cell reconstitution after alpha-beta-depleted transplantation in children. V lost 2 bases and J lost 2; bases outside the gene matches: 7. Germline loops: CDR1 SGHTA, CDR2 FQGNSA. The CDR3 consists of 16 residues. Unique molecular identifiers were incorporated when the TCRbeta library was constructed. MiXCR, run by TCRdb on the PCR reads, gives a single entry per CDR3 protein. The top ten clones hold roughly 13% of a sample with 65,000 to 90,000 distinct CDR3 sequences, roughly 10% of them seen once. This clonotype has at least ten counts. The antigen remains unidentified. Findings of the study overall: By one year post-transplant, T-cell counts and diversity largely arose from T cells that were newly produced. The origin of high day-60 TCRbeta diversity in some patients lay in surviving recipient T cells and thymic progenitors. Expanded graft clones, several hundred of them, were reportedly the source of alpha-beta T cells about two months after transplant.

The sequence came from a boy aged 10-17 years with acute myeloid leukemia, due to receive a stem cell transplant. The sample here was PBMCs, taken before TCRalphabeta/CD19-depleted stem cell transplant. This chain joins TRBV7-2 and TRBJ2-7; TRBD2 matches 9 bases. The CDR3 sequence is CASSLRVAGAPYEQYF. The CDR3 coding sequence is TGTGCCAGCAGCTTACGTGTAGCGGGAGCCCCCTACGAGCAGTACTTC.